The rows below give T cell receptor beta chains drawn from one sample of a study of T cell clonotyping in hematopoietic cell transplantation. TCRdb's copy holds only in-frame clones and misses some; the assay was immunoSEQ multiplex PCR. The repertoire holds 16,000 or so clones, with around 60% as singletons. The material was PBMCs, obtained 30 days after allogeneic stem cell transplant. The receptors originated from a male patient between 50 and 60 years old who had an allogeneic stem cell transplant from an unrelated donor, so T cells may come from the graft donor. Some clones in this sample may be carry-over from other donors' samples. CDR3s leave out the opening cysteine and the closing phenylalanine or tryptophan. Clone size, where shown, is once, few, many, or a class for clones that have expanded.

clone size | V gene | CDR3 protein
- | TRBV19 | ASSMRGVLQANEKLF
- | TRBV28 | ASSLGRDYGYT
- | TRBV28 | ASRWDRRGTEAF
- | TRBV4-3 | ASSQSGVNIQY
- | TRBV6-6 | ASSYPRQVAKNIQY
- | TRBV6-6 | ASSTRTRRRETQY
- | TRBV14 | ASSQEGLADYSYEQY
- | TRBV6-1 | ASEGGRGNQPQH
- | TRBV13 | ASSSWGQDEAF
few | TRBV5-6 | ASSLRGNYGYT
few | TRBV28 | ASRLWDGHSNQPQH
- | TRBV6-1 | ASSPGTSADTQY
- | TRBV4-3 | ASSQGLGSTGANVLT
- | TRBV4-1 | ASSPGQASSYEQY
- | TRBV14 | ASAQGVRRNTIY
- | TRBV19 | ASSISTSGRGNSYEQY
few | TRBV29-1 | SALQGNGYT
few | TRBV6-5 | ASSYARGNQPQH
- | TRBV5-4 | ASSLDRDQPQH
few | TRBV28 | ASSGGVGHYGYT
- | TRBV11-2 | ASSFGALGEQY
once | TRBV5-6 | ASSVSRGITEAF
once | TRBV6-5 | ASSYTGQGRIYGYT
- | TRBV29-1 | SVGQASNQPQH
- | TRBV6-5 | ASSYSGLAGRDEQY
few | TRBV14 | ASSQAHLYEQY
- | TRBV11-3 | ASSSGTGVSGLTFYEQY
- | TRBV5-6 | ASSRRRAFTEAF
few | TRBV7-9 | ASSLTVAKAF
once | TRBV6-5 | ASSYGGVSGNTIY
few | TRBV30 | AWTGGNNQPQH
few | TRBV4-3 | ASSQWRQDNYGYT
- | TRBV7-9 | ASSPGLAEETQY
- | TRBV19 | ASSPQNNYGYT
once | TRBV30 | AWSTTGVSEKLF
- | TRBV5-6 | ASSLRREKLF
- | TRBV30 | AWSYREDGEQY
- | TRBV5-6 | ASSFLQSSYEQY
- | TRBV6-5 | ASSYGPAGQPQH
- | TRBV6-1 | ASSEMGLAGYNEQF
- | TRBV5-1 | ASSSRDGTNSPLH
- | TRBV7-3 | ASSRGRGETQY
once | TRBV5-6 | ASSSVSAYGYT
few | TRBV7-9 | ASSSTSWGEKLF
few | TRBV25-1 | ASSGGTDSSYNSPLH
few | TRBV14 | ASSQDFGAWNTEAF
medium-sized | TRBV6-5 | ASSYYPGRGTEAF
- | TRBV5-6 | ASARGTNYEQY
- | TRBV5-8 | ASSLVGAAHGPQH
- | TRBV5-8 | ASSLVEPLYGYT
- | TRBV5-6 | ASSLGQPGVGLF
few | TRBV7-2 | ASSPMGGDNSPLH
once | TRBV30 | AWRSRGTESYT